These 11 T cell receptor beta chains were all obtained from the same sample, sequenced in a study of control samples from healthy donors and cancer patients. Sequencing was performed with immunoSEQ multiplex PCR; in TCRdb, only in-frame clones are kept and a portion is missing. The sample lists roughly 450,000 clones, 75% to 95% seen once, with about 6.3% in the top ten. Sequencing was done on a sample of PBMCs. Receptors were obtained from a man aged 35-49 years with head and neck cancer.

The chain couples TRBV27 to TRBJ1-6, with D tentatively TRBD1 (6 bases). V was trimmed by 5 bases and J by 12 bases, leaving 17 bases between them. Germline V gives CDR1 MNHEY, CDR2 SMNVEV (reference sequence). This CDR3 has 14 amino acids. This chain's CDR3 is CASSPQDRPQPLHF. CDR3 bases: TGTGCCAGCAGTCCACAGGACAGACCTCAACCCCTCCACTTT.

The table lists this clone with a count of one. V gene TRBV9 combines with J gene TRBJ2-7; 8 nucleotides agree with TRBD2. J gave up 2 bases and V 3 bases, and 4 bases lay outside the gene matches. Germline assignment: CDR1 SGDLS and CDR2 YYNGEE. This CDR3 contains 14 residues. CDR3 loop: CASSAPGRAYEQYF. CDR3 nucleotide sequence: TGTGCCAGCAGCGCCCCCGGGAGGGCCTACGAGCAGTACTTC.

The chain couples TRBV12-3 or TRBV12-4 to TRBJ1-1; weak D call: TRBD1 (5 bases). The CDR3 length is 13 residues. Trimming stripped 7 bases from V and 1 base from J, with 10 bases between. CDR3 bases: TGTGCCAGCACCTTGACAGCGAACACTGAAGCTTTCTTT. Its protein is CASTLTANTEAFF.

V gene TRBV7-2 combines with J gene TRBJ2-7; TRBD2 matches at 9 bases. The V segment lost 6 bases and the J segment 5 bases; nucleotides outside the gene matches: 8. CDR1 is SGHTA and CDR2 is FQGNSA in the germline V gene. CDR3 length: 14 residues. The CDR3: CASSHGLARNEQYF. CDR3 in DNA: TGTGCCAGCAGTCATGGACTAGCGAGGAACGAGCAGTACTTC. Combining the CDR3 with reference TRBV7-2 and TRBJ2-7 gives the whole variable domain GAGVSQSPSNKVTEKGKDVELRCDPISGHTALYWYRQSLGQGLEFLIYFQGNSAPDKSGLPSDRFSAERTGGSVSTLTIQRTQQEDSAVYLCASSHGLARNEQYFGPGTRLTVT.

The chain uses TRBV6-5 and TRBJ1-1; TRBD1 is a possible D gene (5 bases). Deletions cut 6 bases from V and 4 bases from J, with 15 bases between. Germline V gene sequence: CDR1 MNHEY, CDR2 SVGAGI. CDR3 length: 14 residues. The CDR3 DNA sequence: TGTGCCAGCAGAACGGATGGGAGGGGCACTGAAGCTTTCTTT. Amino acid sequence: CASRTDGRGTEAFF.

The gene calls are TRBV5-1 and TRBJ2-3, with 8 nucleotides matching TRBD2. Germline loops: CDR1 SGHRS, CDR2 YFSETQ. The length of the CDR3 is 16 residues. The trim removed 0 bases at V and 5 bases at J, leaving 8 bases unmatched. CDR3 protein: CASSLVFALAGDTQYF. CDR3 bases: TGCGCCAGCAGCTTGGTTTTCGCCCTAGCGGGAGATACGCAGTATTTT.

This CDR3 is CASSEYIANTGELFF. DNA for the CDR3: TGTGCCAGCAGTGAATACATCGCGAACACCGGGGAGCTGTTTTTT. The rearrangement links TRBV25-1 to TRBJ2-2; D unresolved. CDR1 MGHDK and CDR2 SYGVNS come from the germline V gene. The V end was cut by 0 bases, the J end by 0 bases, with 5 bases between. The length of the CDR3 is 15 residues.

CDR3 amino acids: CASSRTLNTEAFF. The DNA of the CDR3 is TGTGCCAGCAGCCGCACCTTGAACACTGAAGCTTTCTTT. J is TRBJ1-1 and V is TRBV11-2; no clear D gene. CDR3 length equals 13 residues. Germline V lookup: CDR1 SGHAT, CDR2 FQNNGV. V was trimmed by 5 bases and J by 0 bases, leaving 7 bases between them.

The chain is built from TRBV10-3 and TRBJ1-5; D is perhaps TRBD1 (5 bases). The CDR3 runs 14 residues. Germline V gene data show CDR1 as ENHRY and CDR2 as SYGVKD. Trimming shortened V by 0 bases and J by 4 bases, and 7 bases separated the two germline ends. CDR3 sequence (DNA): TGTGCCATCAGTGAGTCCGGGGCGAATCAGCCCCAGCATTTT. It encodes CAISESGANQPQHF.

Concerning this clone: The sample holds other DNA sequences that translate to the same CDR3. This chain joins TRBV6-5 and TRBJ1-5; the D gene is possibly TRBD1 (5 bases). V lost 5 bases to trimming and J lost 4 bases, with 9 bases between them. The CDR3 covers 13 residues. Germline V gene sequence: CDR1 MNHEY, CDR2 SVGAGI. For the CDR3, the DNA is TGTGCCAGCAGTCGGGGGGATAATCAGCCCCAGCATTTT. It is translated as CASSRGDNQPQHF.

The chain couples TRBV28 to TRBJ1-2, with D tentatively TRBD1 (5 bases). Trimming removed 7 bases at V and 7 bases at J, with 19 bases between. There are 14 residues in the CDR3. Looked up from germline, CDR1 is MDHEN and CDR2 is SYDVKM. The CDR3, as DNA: TGTGCCAGCATCCCCAGGGAGTCCCCTGGTGGCTACACCTTC. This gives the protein CASIPRESPGGYTF.